The entry below describes one TCR beta chain. Its antigen is still unknown. No base quality values were provided; no much bigger clone lies one nucleotide off. This entry belongs to a study of blood T cell repertoires in COVID-19 (dated by TCRdb to the early 2020s). Background on the whole study: Samples covering the acute and convalescent phases of COVID-19 were provided by collaborators in the United States, Italy and Spain. Nearly every sample came with metadata listing a de-identified subject ID, COVID-19 status, age in years and sex. Samples were obtained from the ongoing ImmuneRACE study (first 160 participants) and from 1,254 subjects provided by 6 global collaborators. The repertoires were released in a freely available public database meant as a resource for research on the immune response to SARS-CoV-2. Deeply sampled blood TCRbeta repertoires from subjects exposed to, actively infected with, or recovered from COVID-19 were included in the dataset. Where HLA class I and class II types were available, the types were taken from metadata supplied by the sample provider, not from assay-based typing. The material from the prospective study consisted of cDNA or gDNA derived from T cells, B-cell-depleted T cells, or PBMCs. General findings and caveats noted by the study authors: Clinical and demographic metadata were provided uncurated, with the amount varying by source and participant.

TCRbeta CDR3 regions were amplified from genomic DNA by means of the immunoSEQ Assay, a bias-controlled multiplex PCR. The study's processing was this. The number of nucleated cells in each sample was estimated by amplification of reference gene primers within the assay. To quantify the absolute abundance of each unique TCRbeta CDR3 rearrangement, sequence reads were collapsed and filtered. For each sample, productive Simpson clonality was calculated by taking the square root of Simpson's diversity index across productive rearrangements. The clones in this table, taken by TCRdb from immuneACCESS, are in-frame only. Not every clone is retained; where verified, under half of the shortfall comes from an unresolved V gene, and the cause of the rest is unknown. V and J calls plus clone size are reproduced from that table; the DNA served to infer D and trimming. Within this sample are 90,000 or so clones, with approximately 83% of them counted one time only. The leading ten clones occupy 3.8% of the sample.

The CDR3, from cysteine to phenylalanine, totals 14 residues. Just CDR3 DNA is preserved here, 42 bases in frame from base 1. The germline V gene (reference sequence) specifies LNHDA as CDR1 and SQIVND as CDR2. The germline ends are 14 bases apart after V is trimmed by 5 bases and J by 3 bases. Collaborating institutions collected whole blood in K2EDTA tubes following their own protocols. For TCRbeta analysis, collaborator samples were shipped as frozen whole blood, as isolated PBMCs, or as DNA extracted from either sample type. The material sequenced was peripheral blood. This chain is built from TRBV19 and TRBJ2-7, with the D gene not confidently named. This TCR was sampled from a man in his 60s with acute or convalescent COVID-19. CDR3 region: CASSLQINRYEQYF. The DNA sequence is as follows: TGTGCCAGTAGTCTCCAGATAAACCGCTACGAGCAGTACTTC.